The 20 T cell receptor beta chains below come from one sample, sequenced in a study of blood T cell repertoires in COVID-19. Generated by immunoSEQ multiplex PCR, the TCRdb table keeps only in-frame clones and is missing some. The table has roughly 250,000 clones, 90% to 95% seen once. The sequencing sample was made of PBMCs or T cells enriched from blood (not recorded which). Source of these receptors: a woman under 30 who had recovered from COVID-19.

This clone was picked up one time. This chain connects TRBV6-5 to TRBJ2-7; the D is unclear. The germline gives CDR1 MNHEY, CDR2 SVGAGI. This CDR3 has 14 amino acids. Deletions cut 6 bases from V and 5 bases from J, with 17 bases between. DNA for the CDR3: TGTGCCAGCAGACCCCCGGGTTTCGTCGACGAGCAGTACTTC. Translated: CASRPPGFVDEQYF.

This chain uses TRBV12-3 or TRBV12-4 with TRBJ2-7; D possibly corresponds to TRBD1 (6 bases). The V end lost 6 bases, the J end lost 4 bases, and 10 bases lay between the germline ends. This CDR3 has 12 amino acids. The CDR3 loop reads CASSRGLYEQYF. CDR3 nucleotide sequence: TGTGCCAGCAGCAGGGGCCTGTACGAGCAGTACTTC.

The rearrangement uses TRBV15 and TRBJ1-2; D is uncertain. With 0 bases removed from V and 7 bases from J, the gap between germline ends came to 6 bases. Germline V gene data show CDR1 as LNHNV and CDR2 as YYDKDF (reference sequence). CDR3 length equals 12 residues. DNA of the CDR3: TGTGCCACCAGCAGAGATCGGGTTGGCTACACCTTC. This codes for CATSRDRVGYTF.

The chain is built from TRBV11-2 and TRBJ1-4, with D possibly TRBD1 on 5 matching bases. CDR1 SGHAT and CDR2 FQNNGV come from the germline V gene. Between the trimmed V and J ends, which lost 4 bases and 8 bases, there was a span of 14 bases. There are 14 residues in the CDR3. The CDR3 sequence is CASSSRGKGEKLFF. CDR3 in DNA: TGTGCCAGCAGCTCTCGGGGGAAGGGAGAAAAACTGTTTTTT.

This clone has a single count. The chain carries TRBV5-1 and TRBJ2-3; TRBD2 is a possible D gene (6 bases). This CDR3 region has 15 residues. The V and J ends lost 6 bases and 0 bases respectively, with 14 bases between them. Germline CDR1 reads SGHRS; CDR2 reads YFSETQ. The CDR3 spells CASTPGETSTDTQYF. In DNA form, the CDR3 reads TGCGCCAGCACCCCGGGGGAGACTAGCACAGATACGCAGTATTTT. Variable domain in full (rest from reference TRBV5-1 and TRBJ2-3): KAGVTQTPRYLIKTRGQQVTLSCSPISGHRSVSWYQQTPGQGLQFLFEYFSETQRNKGNFPGRFSGRQFSNSRSEMNVSTLELGDSALYLCASTPGETSTDTQYFGPGTRLTVL.

The rearrangement links TRBV6-5 to TRBJ2-7; 11 nucleotides align to TRBD2. CDR1 and CDR2 (germline): MNHEY, SVGAGI. This CDR3 has 15 amino acids. Trimming took 6 bases from V and 5 from J; bases not matched to a gene: 9. The CDR3 nucleotides read TGTGCCAGCAGACGAACTAGCGGGAGCCTAGACGAGCAGTACTTC. Its protein is CASRRTSGSLDEQYF.

The chain carries TRBV7-9 and TRBJ1-2; D is uncertain. Between the trimmed V and J ends, which lost 4 bases and 8 bases, there was a span of 11 bases. The CDR3 is made up of 12 amino acids. The germline CDR1 and CDR2 sequences are SEHNR and FQNEAQ (reference sequence). CDR3 region: CASSSLPSGYTF. CDR3 nucleotides: TGTGCCAGCAGCTCCCTCCCCTCGGGCTACACCTTC. Filled out from reference TRBV7-9 and TRBJ1-2, the complete variable domain reads DTGVSQNPRHKITKRGQNVTFRCDPISEHNRLYWYRQTLGQGPEFLTYFQNEAQLEKSRLLSDRFSAERPKGSFSTLEIQRTEQGDSAMYLCASSSLPSGYTFGSGTRLTVV.

This clone was observed a single time. The chain uses TRBV29-1 and TRBJ2-2, with TRBD2 identical over 7 bases. After removal of 4 bases from V and 1 base from J, the junction contained 3 bases not matched to a gene. The CDR3 is 14 residues long. Germline CDR1 is SQVTM and CDR2 is ANQGSEA. The CDR3 region is CSVAQRGNTGELFF. CDR3 sequence (DNA): TGCAGCGTTGCACAGCGGGGGAACACCGGGGAGCTGTTTTTT.

This chain connects TRBV14 to TRBJ1-2; 7 nucleotides align to TRBD1. CDR1 SGHDN and CDR2 FVKESK come from the germline V gene. The J segment lost 5 bases and the V segment lost 5 bases, leaving 14 bases of the junction unmatched. This CDR3 contains 16 residues. For the CDR3, the DNA is TGTGCCAGCAGCATGAACGCAGGGGGACAAGGATATGGCTACACCTTC. This sequence encodes CASSMNAGGQGYGYTF.

The CDR3 DNA follows: TGTGCCAGCGGGGCTTTGACTCCAAACTATGGCTACACCTTC. It translates to CASGALTPNYGYTF. This chain connects TRBV5-5 to TRBJ1-2; weak D call: TRBD1 (5 bases). The CDR3 is 14 amino acids. V lost 7 bases and J lost 2, with 15 bases in between. Germline CDR1 is SGHKS and CDR2 is YYEKEE (reference sequence).

The chain's CDR3 is CSVVPGLAGGWSDTQYF. CDR3 DNA sequence: TGCAGCGTTGTACCGGGACTAGCGGGAGGATGGTCAGATACGCAGTATTTT. The rearrangement uses TRBV29-1 and TRBJ2-3; 15 bases match TRBD2. Germline CDR1 is SQVTM and CDR2 is ANQGSEA. Losses at the gene ends were 4 bases for V and 4 bases for J; bases not matched to a gene: 9. The length of the CDR3 is 17 residues.

The genes are TRBV5-6 and TRBJ1-5; 9 bases match TRBD1. V trimming: 0 bases; J trimming: 2 bases; junction bases outside the gene matches: 9. Germline V gives CDR1 SGHDT, CDR2 YYEEEE. This CDR3 spans 18 amino acids. As DNA, the CDR3 is TGTGCCAGCAGCTTGGCTCGGGACAGGGTCGAGGGCAATCAGCCCCAGCATTTT. It encodes CASSLARDRVEGNQPQHF.

The chain employs TRBV5-1 and TRBJ2-3, with D tentatively TRBD2 (6 bases). Germline V gene data show CDR1 as SGHRS and CDR2 as YFSETQ. CDR3 length: 14 amino acids. Trimming stripped 5 bases from V and 3 bases from J, with 13 bases between. CDR3 DNA: TGCGCCAGCAGGTTCCTAGCGTCGACAGATACGCAGTATTTT. This translates into CASRFLASTDTQYF.

The V and J genes are TRBV5-1 and TRBJ1-4, with 8 positions matching TRBD1. Unmatched junction bases numbered 3, after V lost 4 bases and J lost 4 bases. The CDR3 has 14 amino acids. CDR1 SGHRS and CDR2 YFSETQ come from the germline V gene. The CDR3 sequence is CASSMTGVNEKLFF. CDR3 coding DNA: TGCGCCAGCAGCATGACAGGGGTTAATGAAAAACTGTTTTTT. Together with reference TRBV5-1 and TRBJ1-4, the CDR3 gives the full variable domain: KAGVTQTPRYLIKTRGQQVTLSCSPISGHRSVSWYQQTPGQGLQFLFEYFSETQRNKGNFPGRFSGRQFSNSRSEMNVSTLELGDSALYLCASSMTGVNEKLFFGSGTQLSVL.

This clone was counted once. The V call is TRBV9, the J call TRBJ2-1; D gene ambiguous. This CDR3 is built from 15 residues. The germline V gene has CDR1 SGDLS and CDR2 YYNGEE. V lost 1 base and J lost 8, with 16 bases in between. CDR3 sequence: CASSVWSSPGDEQFF. Here the CDR3 DNA reads TGTGCCAGCAGCGTATGGTCCAGCCCGGGTGATGAGCAGTTCTTC. Combining the CDR3 with reference TRBV9 and TRBJ2-1 gives the whole variable domain DSGVTQTPKHLITATGQRVTLRCSPRSGDLSVYWYQQSLDQGLQFLIQYYNGEERAKGNILERFSAQQFPDLHSELNLSSLELGDSALYFCASSVWSSPGDEQFFGPGTRLTVL.

The rearrangement joins TRBV9 to TRBJ2-7; 8 positions agree with TRBD1. This CDR3 is built from 12 residues. Germline CDR1 is SGDLS and CDR2 is YYNGEE. J gave up 4 bases and V 3 bases, and 0 bases lay outside the gene matches. CDR3 DNA: TGTGCCAGCAGCGGACAGGGGTACGAGCAGTACTTC. Residues: CASSGQGYEQYF.

The chain carries TRBV18 and TRBJ1-5; D is ambiguous. Germline CDR1 KGHSH, CDR2 LQKENI. With 3 bases removed from V and 2 bases from J, the gap between germline ends came to 11 bases. CDR3 length: 15 residues. CDR3 sequence: CASSPGGLGNQPQHF. The CDR3 bases are TGTGCCAGCTCACCTGGTGGCTTGGGCAATCAGCCCCAGCATTTT. The whole variable domain, filled in from reference TRBV18 and TRBJ1-5, reads NAGVMQNPRHLVRRRGQEARLRCSPMKGHSHVYWYRQLPEEGLKFMVYLQKENIIDESGMPKERFSAEFPKEGPSILRIQQVVRGDSAAYFCASSPGGLGNQPQHFGDGTRLSIL.

This clone was counted only a few times. The chain is built from TRBV7-2 and TRBJ1-5; D is uncertain. The CDR3 extends over 13 amino acids. V gave up 5 bases and J gave up 5 bases, with 10 bases separating them. Germline CDR1 SGHTA, CDR2 FQGNSA. As DNA, the CDR3 is TGTGCCAGCAGCCTTCAGGTCGATCAGCCCCAGCATTTT. Its translation is CASSLQVDQPQHF.

The chain joins TRBV3-1 (or the pseudogene TRBV3-2) to TRBJ1-4; 8 nucleotides agree with TRBD1. This CDR3 contains 15 residues. With 3 bases clipped from V and 4 bases from J, the junction kept 4 bases outside the gene matches. Per germline, CDR1 LGHDT and CDR2 YNNKEL (reference sequence). The CDR3 nucleotides read TGTGCCAGCAGCCAGGGGACAGGAGATAATGAAAAACTGTTTTTT. Its translation: CASSQGTGDNEKLFF.

CDR3 coding DNA: TGCGCCAGCAGCTTAGCCTCCCAGAACAGGGATCGGGGTGAAGCTTTCTTT. It is translated as CASSLASQNRDRGEAFF. The chain couples TRBV5-1 to TRBJ1-1, with D perhaps TRBD1 (6 bases). The V end was cut by 2 bases, the J end by 7 bases, with 24 bases between. Germline CDR1 and CDR2: SGHRS and YFSETQ. CDR3 size: 17 residues.